These 14 T cell receptor beta chains share one sample of origin, sequenced in a study of CD8+ T cells in alopecia areata. Extracted RNA was reverse transcribed into cDNA, the sequencing template. Clones were read by immunoSEQ multiplex PCR, and TCRdb kept only the in-frame ones, dropping some. The sample shows about 69,000 clones, approximately 61% of them seen only once. This specimen consisted of CD8+ T cells sorted from blood, obtained at week 0. The origin of the receptors is a human donor with alopecia areata.

This sequence joins TRBV25-1 and TRBJ2-2; 10 bases agree with TRBD2. Germline V lookup: CDR1 MGHDK, CDR2 SYGVNS. This CDR3 comprises 16 residues. The J segment lost 0 bases and the V segment lost 2 bases, leaving 0 bases of the junction unmatched. In DNA, the CDR3 is TGTGCCAGCAGTGAAGGACTAGCGGCGAACACCGGGGAGCTGTTTTTT. It yields the protein CASSEGLAANTGELFF. The full variable domain, in which reference TRBV25-1 and TRBJ2-2 provide the parts outside the CDR3, is EADIYQTPRYLVIGTGKKITLECSQTMGHDKMYWYQQDPGMELHLIHYSYGVNSTEKGDLSSESTVSRIRTEHFPLTLESARPSHTSQYLCASSEGLAANTGELFFGEGSRLTVL.

This clone was seen more than once but under ten times. This chain uses TRBV7-9 with TRBJ2-3, with 9 bases that match TRBD1. Germline V gives CDR1 SEHNR, CDR2 FQNEAQ (reference sequence). The ends lost 5 bases at V and 1 base at J; junction bases unmatched: 7. The CDR3 runs 16 residues. The CDR3 sequence: CASSATRDRGTDTQYF. Here the CDR3 DNA reads TGTGCCAGCAGCGCGACTAGGGACAGGGGCACAGATACGCAGTATTTT. Complete variable domain (other parts from reference TRBV7-9 and TRBJ2-3): DTGVSQNPRHKITKRGQNVTFRCDPISEHNRLYWYRQTLGQGPEFLTYFQNEAQLEKSRLLSDRFSAERPKGSFSTLEIQRTEQGDSAMYLCASSATRDRGTDTQYFGPGTRLTVL.

This clone turned up a few times. The V and J genes are TRBV19 and TRBJ1-1, with 8 bases lining up with TRBD1. V trimming: 3 bases; J trimming: 5 bases; junction bases outside the gene matches: 5. Germline CDR1 is LNHDA and CDR2 is SQIVND (reference sequence). The CDR3 consists of 14 residues. CDR3 region: CASSIGQGGTEAFF. The CDR3 DNA sequence: TGTGCCAGTAGTATTGGACAGGGAGGGACTGAAGCTTTCTTT.

The chain links TRBV4-1 to TRBJ1-1; no clear D gene. Trimming took off 0 bases at V and 1 base at J, with 15 bases between the two ends. The CDR3 spans 17 residues. Germline assignment: CDR1 MGHRA and CDR2 YSYEKL. CDR3 coding DNA: TGCGCCAGCAGCCAAGAAGGGAGAGGGTTAGCGAACACTGAAGCTTTCTTT. It is translated as CASSQEGRGLANTEAFF.

The genes are TRBV23-1 and TRBJ2-5; possible D gene TRBD1, 5 bases. TRBV23-1 is an open reading frame, and its role is uncertain. The CDR3 length is 13 residues. V was clipped by 2 bases and J by 5 bases, with 9 bases between them. The CDR3 region has the DNA TGCGCCAGCAGTCAAGACAGAGCGGAGACCCAGTACTTC. This gives the protein CASSQDRAETQYF.

In DNA form, the CDR3 reads TGTGCCACCAGCAGGGCGAGACAGGGAGTGGGCACTGAAGCTTTCTTT. Encoded protein: CATSRARQGVGTEAFF. V usage is TRBV15 and J usage is TRBJ1-1, with 7 nucleotides matching TRBD1. V lost 3 bases, J lost 4 bases, and 11 bases stayed unmatched. CDR3 size: 16 residues. Germline CDR1 and CDR2: LNHNV and YYDKDF (reference sequence).

V and J are TRBV5-1 and TRBJ2-3, with D tentatively TRBD1 (6 bases). This CDR3 spans 16 amino acids. Germline loops: CDR1 SGHRS, CDR2 YFSETQ. V was shortened by 0 bases and J by 6 bases, with 17 bases between the two germline ends. Here the CDR3 reads CASSLDTGFSDDTQYF. As DNA, the CDR3 is TGCGCCAGCAGCTTGGACACAGGGTTCTCGGATGATACGCAGTATTTT.

The rearrangement uses TRBV29-1 and TRBJ1-1; no reliable D call. Germline CDR1 reads SQVTM; CDR2 reads ANQGSEA. The CDR3 runs 10 residues. V was clipped by 7 bases and J by 4 bases, with 7 bases between them. CDR3 sequence reads: CSGKTTEAFF. The CDR3 DNA sequence: TGCAGCGGGAAAACCACTGAAGCTTTCTTT.

The sample holds a few counts of this clone. The chain combines TRBV11-2 with TRBJ2-1; no clear D gene. This CDR3 contains 15 residues. Germline assignment: CDR1 SGHAT and CDR2 FQNNGV. The V end was cut by 5 bases, the J end by 7 bases, with 18 bases between. The CDR3 coding sequence is TGTGCCAGCAGCACCCCAAGGGAAGGGCGTAATGAGCAGTTCTTC. It encodes CASSTPREGRNEQFF.

V and J are TRBV19 and TRBJ2-2, with TRBD2 identical over 8 bases. The CDR3 is 16 amino acids. The ends lost 4 bases at V and 1 base at J; junction bases unmatched: 5. Per germline, CDR1 LNHDA and CDR2 SQIVND (reference sequence). The CDR3 bases are TGTGCCAGTAGTACTACAAGCGGGGGGAACACCGGGGAGCTGTTTTTT. Translated: CASSTTSGGNTGELFF.

The V gene is TRBV30, the J gene TRBJ1-1; D uncertain. CDR1 is GTSNPN and CDR2 is SVGIG in the germline V gene (reference sequence). The germline V and J ends were trimmed by 5 bases and 10 bases, with 8 bases remaining between them. CDR3 length: 9 residues. The CDR3 loop is CAWEGGAFF. For the CDR3, the DNA is TGTGCCTGGGAGGGAGGAGCTTTCTTT.

This clone was seen a handful of times. This chain connects TRBV9 to TRBJ2-1; 9 positions match TRBD2. The CDR3 is 14 residues long. Trimming at V came to 3 bases and at J to 6 bases, leaving 4 bases not matched to a gene. Looked up from germline, CDR1 is SGDLS and CDR2 is YYNGEE. CDR3 loop: CASSAGTSFNEQFF. CDR3 nucleotide sequence: TGTGCCAGCAGCGCGGGGACTAGCTTCAATGAGCAGTTCTTC.

This clone appeared a single time. The chain recombines TRBV14 with TRBJ2-7, with TRBD1 matching over 8 bases. The CDR3 is 14 amino acids. The ends lost 2 bases at V and 4 bases at J; junction bases unmatched: 4. CDR1 is SGHDN, CDR2 FVKESK, per germline. CDR3 loop: CASSQYTGGYEQYF. CDR3 DNA: TGTGCCAGCAGCCAATACACAGGGGGTTACGAGCAGTACTTC.

V is TRBV14 and J is TRBJ2-1; 11 nucleotides line up with TRBD2. The ends lost 4 bases at V and 1 base at J; junction bases unmatched: 6. Germline CDR1 and CDR2: SGHDN and FVKESK. The CDR3 covers 17 residues. CDR3 in DNA: TGTGCCAGCAGCCCCAGGACTAGCGGGTCTTCCTACAATGAGCAGTTCTTC. Translated, it gives CASSPRTSGSSYNEQFF.